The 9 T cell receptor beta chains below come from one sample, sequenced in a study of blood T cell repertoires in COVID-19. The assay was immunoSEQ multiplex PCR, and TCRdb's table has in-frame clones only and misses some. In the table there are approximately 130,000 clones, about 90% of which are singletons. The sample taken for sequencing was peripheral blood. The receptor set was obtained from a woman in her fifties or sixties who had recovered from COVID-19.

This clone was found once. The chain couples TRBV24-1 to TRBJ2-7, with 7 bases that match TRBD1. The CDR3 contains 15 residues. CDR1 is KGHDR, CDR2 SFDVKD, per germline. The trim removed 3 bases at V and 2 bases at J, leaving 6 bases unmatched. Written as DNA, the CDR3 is TGTGCCACCAGTGATGCACAGGGGCCCCCCTACGAGCAGTACTTC. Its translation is CATSDAQGPPYEQYF.

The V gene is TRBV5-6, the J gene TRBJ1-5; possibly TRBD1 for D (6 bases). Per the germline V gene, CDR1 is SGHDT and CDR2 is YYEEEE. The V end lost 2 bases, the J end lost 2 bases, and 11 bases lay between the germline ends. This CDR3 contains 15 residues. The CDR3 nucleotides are TGTGCCAGCAGCTTTGGACAGTACGGCAATCAGCCCCAGCATTTT. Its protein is CASSFGQYGNQPQHF.

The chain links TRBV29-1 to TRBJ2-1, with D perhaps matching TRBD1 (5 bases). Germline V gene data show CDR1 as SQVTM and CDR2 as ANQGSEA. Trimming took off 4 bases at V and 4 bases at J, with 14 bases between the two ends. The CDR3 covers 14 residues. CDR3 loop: CSVASLDRYNEQFF. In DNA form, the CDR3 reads TGCAGCGTTGCTTCCCTAGACAGATACAATGAGCAGTTCTTC.

CDR3 sequence reads: CASSLGGMNTGELFF. The CDR3 DNA follows: TGCGCCAGCAGCTTGGGCGGGATGAACACCGGGGAGCTGTTTTTT. The rearrangement joins TRBV5-1 to TRBJ2-2, with D possibly being TRBD2 (6 bases). The CDR3 covers 15 residues. Trimming pared 0 bases from V and 1 base from J, leaving 7 bases between. Germline CDR1 reads SGHRS; CDR2 reads YFSETQ.

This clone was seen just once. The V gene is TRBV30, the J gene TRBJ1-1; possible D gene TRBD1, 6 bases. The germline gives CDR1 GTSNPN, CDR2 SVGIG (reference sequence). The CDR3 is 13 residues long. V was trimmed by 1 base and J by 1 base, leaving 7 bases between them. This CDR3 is CAWSADRNTEAFF. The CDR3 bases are TGTGCCTGGAGTGCGGACAGGAACACTGAAGCTTTCTTT.

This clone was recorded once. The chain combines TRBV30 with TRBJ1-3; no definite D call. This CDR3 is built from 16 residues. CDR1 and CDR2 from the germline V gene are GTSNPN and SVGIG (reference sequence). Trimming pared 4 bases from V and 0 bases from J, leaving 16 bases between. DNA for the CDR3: TGTGCCTGGACCCCCGGGGTTGTTTACTCTGGAAACACCATATATTTT. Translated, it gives CAWTPGVVYSGNTIYF.

The CDR3 DNA reads as TGTGCCACCAGTGATTTCGGGACAGGGTCTCTCAATGAGCAGTTCTTC. Translation gives CATSDFGTGSLNEQFF. The chain uses TRBV24-1 and TRBJ2-1, with 9 bases fitting TRBD1. In germline, CDR1 is KGHDR, CDR2 SFDVKD. The CDR3 sequence is 16 residues long. After removal of 1 base from V and 6 bases from J, the junction contained 6 bases not matched to a gene.

Written as DNA, the CDR3 is TGTGCCAGCAGTCTCGCCGGGACAGGGGCGGGGGAGCAGTACTTC. Amino acid sequence: CASSLAGTGAGEQYF. The V gene is TRBV28, the J gene TRBJ2-7, with 10 bases lining up with TRBD1. CDR1 and CDR2 from the germline V gene are MDHEN and SYDVKM. Trimming cost V 5 bases and J 7 bases; bases outside gene matches: 11. This CDR3 is 15 amino acids long.

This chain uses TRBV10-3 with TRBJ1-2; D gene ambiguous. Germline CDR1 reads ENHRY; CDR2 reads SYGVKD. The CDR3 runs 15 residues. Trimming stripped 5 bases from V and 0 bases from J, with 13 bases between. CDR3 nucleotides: TGTGCCATCAGTCGCGCCGGGGTATCTAACTATGGCTACACCTTC. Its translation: CAISRAGVSNYGYTF.